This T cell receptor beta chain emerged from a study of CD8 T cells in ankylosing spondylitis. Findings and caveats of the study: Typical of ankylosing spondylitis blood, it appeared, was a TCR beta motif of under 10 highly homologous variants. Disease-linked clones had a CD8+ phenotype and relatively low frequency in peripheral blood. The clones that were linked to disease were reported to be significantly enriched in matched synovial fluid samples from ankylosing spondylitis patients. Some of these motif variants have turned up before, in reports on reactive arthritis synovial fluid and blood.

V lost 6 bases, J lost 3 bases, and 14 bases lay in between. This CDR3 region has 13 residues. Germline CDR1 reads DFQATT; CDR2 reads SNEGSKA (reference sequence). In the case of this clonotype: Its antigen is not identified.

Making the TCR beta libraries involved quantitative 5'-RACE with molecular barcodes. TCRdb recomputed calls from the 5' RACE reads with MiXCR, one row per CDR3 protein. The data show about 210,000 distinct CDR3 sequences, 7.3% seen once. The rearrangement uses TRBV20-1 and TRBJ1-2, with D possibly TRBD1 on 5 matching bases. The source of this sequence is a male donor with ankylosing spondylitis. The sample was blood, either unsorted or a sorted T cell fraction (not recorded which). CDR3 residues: CSARTGPDYGYTF. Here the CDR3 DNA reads TGCAGTGCCAGGACGGGGCCGGACTATGGCTACACCTTC.